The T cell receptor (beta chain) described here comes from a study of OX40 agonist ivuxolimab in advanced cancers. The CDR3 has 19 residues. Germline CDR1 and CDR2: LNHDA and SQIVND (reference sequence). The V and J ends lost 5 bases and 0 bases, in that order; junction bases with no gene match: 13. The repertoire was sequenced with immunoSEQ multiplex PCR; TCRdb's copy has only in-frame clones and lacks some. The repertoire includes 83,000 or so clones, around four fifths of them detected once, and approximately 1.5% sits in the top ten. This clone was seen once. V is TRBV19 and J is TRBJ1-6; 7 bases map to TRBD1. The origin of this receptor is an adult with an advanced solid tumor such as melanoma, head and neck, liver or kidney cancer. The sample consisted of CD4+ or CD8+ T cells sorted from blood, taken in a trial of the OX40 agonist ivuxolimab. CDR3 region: CASSFSTGQLSSYNSPLHF. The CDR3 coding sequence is TGTGCCAGTAGTTTTTCGACAGGGCAACTGAGCTCCTATAATTCACCCCTCCACTTT.